The clone carrying this T cell receptor (beta chain) has just a few counts. Its specificity is not known. The entry originates in a study of T-cell reconstitution after alpha-beta-depleted transplantation in children. The TCRbeta library incorporated unique molecular identifiers. TCRdb independently ran MiXCR on the PCR reads; one entry per CDR3 protein. Altogether some 300,000 distinct CDR3 sequences are present, nearly 8% being singletons, with the ten largest covering around 10%. Broader study findings: The study reportedly traced alpha-beta T cells about two months after transplant to several hundred expanded graft clones. When one year had passed after transplant, most T-cell counts and diversity came from newly produced T cells. High day-60 TCRbeta diversity in some patients came from surviving recipient T cells and thymic progenitors.

The length of the CDR3 is 13 residues. V lost 3 bases, J lost 4 bases, and 10 bases lay in between. The germline V gene has CDR1 LGHDT and CDR2 YNNKEL (reference sequence). This specimen was peripheral blood, taken 360 days after TCRalphabeta/CD19-depleted stem cell transplant. The receptor comes from a female patient aged 2-15 years who had a stem cell transplant for Fanconi anemia, so the T cells may come from the graft donor. The rearrangement uses TRBV3-1 and TRBJ2-7; D gene uncertain. The CDR3 sequence is CASSQGRLYEQYF. CDR3 nucleotide sequence: TGTGCCAGCAGCCAGGGCAGGCTTTACGAGCAGTACTTC.